This T cell receptor beta chain emerged from a study of cytomegalovirus exposure and HLA in healthy donors. Study-level findings and limits: TCR beta sequences reportedly predicted the HLA-A and HLA-B alleles of most subjects accurately.

Looked up from germline, CDR1 is MNHEY and CDR2 is SMNVEV (reference sequence). Germline trimming cut 6 bases from V and 3 bases from J; bases unmatched to any gene: 11. The CDR3 spans 16 residues. The PCR was carried out with 60 Vbeta primers and 13 Jbeta primers. The repertoire was sequenced with immunoSEQ multiplex PCR; TCRdb's copy has only in-frame clones and lacks some. The profile shows roughly 200,000 clones, around four fifths of them singletons. In the case of this clone: Its antigen is currently unknown.

This sequence originates from a woman aged 40 to 50 in good health and CMV-seronegative. The chain couples TRBV27 to TRBJ1-5; 7 positions match TRBD1. The material sequenced was PBMCs. CDR3 nucleotide sequence: TGTGCCAGCAGAGATCCCCGACAGGGCATCAATCAGCCCCAGCATTTT. Translated, it gives CASRDPRQGINQPQHF.